The rows below give T cell receptor beta chains drawn from one sample of a study of shared clonotypes between healthy human individuals. TCRdb keeps only in-frame clones here, not all; method: immunoSEQ multiplex PCR. The repertoire consists of tens of thousands of clones, with 62% occurring once and the leading ten covering about half. Specimen: memory CD8+ T cells sorted from blood. The receptor set was obtained from a young man in good health. Both conserved end residues are part of each CDR3. D genes are given only for firm matches. Size is stated for part of the rows, as once, few or many counts, or as a class when the clone is expanded.

J,V,size,D,DNA,CDR3
TRBJ2-1,TRBV5-6,few,NA,TGTGCCAGCAGCTTCTGGGGGTGGAATGAGCAGTTCTTC,CASSFWGWNEQFF
TRBJ2-6,TRBV6-4,many,NA,TGTGCCAGCAGTGAAAGGGGCTCTGGGGCCAACGTCCTGACTTTC,CASSERGSGANVLTF
TRBJ2-2,TRBV5-8,few,TRBD2,TGTGCCAGCAGCTTGCTTAGCGGGAGGGCCGACACCGGGGAGCTGTTTTTT,CASSLLSGRADTGELFF
TRBJ2-5,TRBV11-2,NA,NA,TGTGCCAGCTTGGGAAGGGGTGACCAAGAGACCCAGTACTTC,CASLGRGDQETQYF
TRBJ2-2,TRBV6-4,NA,NA,TGTGCCAGCAGTTTATCGACAGACACCGGGGAGCTGTTTTTT,CASSLSTDTGELFF
TRBJ2-7,TRBV9,NA,NA,TGTGCCAGCAGCCCCAGTGGGAGGGGGATTGACGAGCAGTACTTC,CASSPSGRGIDEQYF
TRBJ2-4,TRBV27,NA,NA,TGTGCCAGCAGCTCCCGCGGGACCAAAAACATTCAGTACTTC,CASSSRGTKNIQYF
TRBJ2-7,TRBV28,NA,NA,TGTGCCAGCCGTGACGGGGGACGAAGCTCCTACGAGCAGTACTTC,CASRDGGRSSYEQYF
TRBJ1-1,TRBV7-8,many,NA,TGTGCCAGCAGCTCCCCCGGGACGATTACTGAAGCTTTCTTT,CASSSPGTITEAFF
TRBJ2-5,TRBV4-3,NA,NA,TGCGCCAGCAGCCAAGATCGTCAAAGCAGTTCTCGGAGGACCCAGTACTTC,CASSQDRQSSSRRTQYF
TRBJ2-1,TRBV29-1,NA,NA,TGCAGCGTTGTGGGGTTACATGAGAAGACCTACAATGAGCAGTTCTTC,CSVVGLHEKTYNEQFF
TRBJ1-4,TRBV28,NA,NA,TGTGCCAGCAGTTTGACCACGGAGGCTAATGAAAAACTGTTTTTT,CASSLTTEANEKLFF
TRBJ1-2,TRBV6-6,NA,TRBD1,TGTGCCAGCAGTTACCAGGACAGGGCTAACTATGGCTACACCTTC,CASSYQDRANYGYTF
TRBJ2-1,TRBV1,NA,NA,TGCACCAGCAGCCAATGGGGTAGCACCTACAATGAGCAGTTCTTC,CTSSQWGSTYNEQFF
TRBJ2-2,TRBV11-2,NA,NA,TGTGCCAGCAGCCGGAGGGGGAACACCGGGGAGCTGTTTTTT,CASSRRGNTGELFF
TRBJ2-3,TRBV18,NA,TRBD2,TGTGCCAGCTCTCCCACGGGACTAGCGGGAGCAGATACGCAGTATTTT,CASSPTGLAGADTQYF
TRBJ1-1,TRBV7-9,NA,NA,TGTGCCAGCAGCTTCTCAGGGAACACTGAAGCTTTCTTT,CASSFSGNTEAFF
TRBJ2-2,TRBV25-1,NA,NA,TGTGCCAGCAGTTTCCAGTCTACCGGGGAGCTGTTTTTT,CASSFQSTGELFF
TRBJ2-7,TRBV28,NA,TRBD2,TGTGCCAGCGCCGGGACTAGCGGGAGTCACGCCTACGAGCAGTACTTC,CASAGTSGSHAYEQYF
TRBJ2-7,TRBV28,few,NA,TGTGCCAGCAGTTACCACTACGAGCAGTACTTC,CASSYHYEQYF
TRBJ2-1,TRBV6-6,NA,TRBD1,TGTGCCAGCAGTTCATCGACAGGGCGCAATGAGCAGTTCTTC,CASSSSTGRNEQFF
TRBJ2-1,TRBV27,once,TRBD1,TGTGCCAGCAGTTTACAGGACAGGCCTTACAATGAGCAGTTCTTC,CASSLQDRPYNEQFF
TRBJ2-1,TRBV11-1,NA,NA,TGTGCCAGCAGCTTAGACGGACTTCACAATGAGCAGTTCTTC,CASSLDGLHNEQFF
TRBJ1-2,TRBV6-4,NA,NA,TGTGCCAGCAGTGGAATGCCCACGTTCTCCTACGAACCGGGGGATGGCTACACCTTC,CASSGMPTFSYEPGDGYTF
TRBJ1-1,TRBV13,NA,TRBD1,TGTGCCAGCAGCACGCGGGACAGGGGTAACACTGAAGCTTTCTTT,CASSTRDRGNTEAFF
TRBJ1-1,TRBV19,NA,NA,TGTGCCAGTAGTGCCCACAGGGAGAACACTGAAGCTTTCTTT,CASSAHRENTEAFF
TRBJ2-2,TRBV7-3,NA,NA,TGTGCCAGCAGCAGAACAGGGTCCGCCGGGGAGCTGTTTTTT,CASSRTGSAGELFF
TRBJ1-5,TRBV2,NA,NA,TGTGCCAGCAGTGAAGCGAAGGGATGGCGCAATCAGCCCCAGCATTTT,CASSEAKGWRNQPQHF
TRBJ2-5,TRBV6-1,NA,NA,TGTGCCAGCAGTGAAATGGATGACCAAGAGACCCAGTACTTC,CASSEMDDQETQYF
TRBJ1-2,TRBV13,NA,NA,TGTGCCAGCACCCCTGAGGCAGCCTTATTTAACTATGGCTACACCTTC,CASTPEAALFNYGYTF
TRBJ1-4,TRBV9,NA,NA,TGTGCCAGCAGCGTAGACGTTGCTCTTAATGAAAAACTGTTTTTT,CASSVDVALNEKLFF
TRBJ2-1,TRBV7-9,NA,NA,TGTGCCAGCAGCAAAGGAGGCTCCTACAATGAGCAGTTCTTC,CASSKGGSYNEQFF
TRBJ2-7,TRBV28,NA,NA,TGTGCCAGCAGTTTAACACAGACCTACGAGCAGTACTTC,CASSLTQTYEQYF